This T cell receptor (beta chain) was captured in a study of blood T cell repertoires in COVID-19. Germline V gene data show CDR1 as SGHTA and CDR2 as FQGNSA. V lost 5 bases to trimming and J lost 5 bases; unmatched junction nucleotides: 8. The CDR3 sequence is 14 residues long. Here immunoSEQ multiplex PCR was the method, and the copy in TCRdb shows in-frame clones only, minus some. The sample lists about 24,000 clones, roughly four fifths occurring once. The origin of this receptor is a human donor in a cohort sampled during active COVID-19. This chain links TRBV7-2 with TRBJ1-2; 7 bases map to TRBD1. Sequenced material: peripheral blood. The CDR3 nucleotides read TGTGCCAGCAGCCCGGGCGACAGGGTTTATGGCTACACCTTC. Amino acid sequence: CASSPGDRVYGYTF.